This TCR beta chain was identified during a study of T cell repertoires in cytomegalovirus infection. Study at large: Epitope selection comprised recently identified HLA-C-restricted CMV epitopes and well-studied HLA-B-restricted CMV epitopes. General study findings and limits: Identification of carriers of CMV plus the relevant HLA was performed using cumulative public TCR beta family frequency. Ex vivo, HLA-C-restricted CMV-specific TCR beta clonotypes prevailed over the rest of the response.

TCRdb re-derived calls from the reads in MiXCR, one entry per CDR3 protein. Found here are 140,000 to 150,000 distinct CDR3 sequences, 25% to 35% of them singletons; the top ten hold 45% to 55%. This clonotype was picked up one time. Its antigen is as yet unknown. This receptor was taken from a human donor in good health (CMV status not recorded). Some clones in this sample may be carry-over from other donors' samples. Here the sequenced sample was CD8+ T cells from cultured PBMCs, taken from culture after CMV antigen stimulation.

The CDR3 here is CASSMTSGGAAGDTQYF. CDR3 coding DNA: TGTGCCAGCAGCATGACTAGCGGGGGGGCCGCGGGAGATACGCAGTATTTT. The rearrangement links TRBV9 to TRBJ2-3; TRBD2 matches at 14 bases. V lost 4 bases, J lost 5 bases, and 9 bases stayed unmatched. Germline-derived CDR1 and CDR2 are SGDLS and YYNGEE. The CDR3 totals 17 residues.